This TCR beta chain is drawn from a study of T cells in Graves' hyperthyroidism and ophthalmopathy. Findings and limits, study-wide: The majority of expanded thyroid clonotypes above 0.001 also appeared in blood. The model made its ophthalmopathy prediction, and onset followed a median roughly 6.5 months later.

For this clonotype: What it binds is unknown.

V was pared by 0 bases and J by 4 bases, with 12 bases between. Germline loops: CDR1 SGHDN, CDR2 FVKESK. The CDR3 runs 15 residues. Active moderate-to-severe ophthalmopathy, Clinical Activity Score at least 3, NOSPECS at least 4, under 3 months' duration. Uncontrolled infection, other autoimmune disease, pregnancy or lactation led to exclusion. Amplification yielded TCR beta CDR3 regions, with RNA transcripts as the source. Primed by the HTBI set, a first-round RT-PCR was run on the TCR CDR3. TCRdb reanalysed the multiplex PCR reads using MiXCR and keeps one entry per CDR3 protein. The sample carries about half a million distinct CDR3 sequences, roughly 22% recorded once.

The receptor's source is a woman in her sixties or seventies with Graves' ophthalmopathy. Sequencing was carried out using blood. The chain uses TRBV14 and TRBJ1-2; weak D call: TRBD1 (6 bases). DNA for the CDR3: TGTGCCAGCAGCCAAGATTTGGGGGCCAGCTATGGCTACACCTTC. Translating gives CASSQDLGASYGYTF.